This TCR beta chain was sequenced during a study of blood T cell repertoires in COVID-19 (TCRdb year 2020). With respect to the entire study: The collaborator samples originated in the United States, Italy and Spain and spanned the acute and convalescent phases of COVID-19. The repertoires were released in a freely available public database intended as a resource for research on the immune response to SARS-CoV-2. Deeply sampled blood TCRbeta repertoires from subjects exposed to, actively infected with, or recovered from COVID-19 were included in the dataset. The material from the prospective study consisted of cDNA or gDNA derived from T cells, B-cell-depleted T cells, or PBMCs. The samples were drawn from two sources: the first 160 participants of the ongoing ImmuneRACE study, and over 1,000 subjects contributed by 6 global collaborators. HLA class I and class II types, where available, came from metadata supplied by the sample provider rather than from assay-based typing. Sample metadata almost always included a de-identified subject ID, COVID-19 status, age in years and sex.

With respect to this clone: It has no known antigen specificity. No base-level quality is on record; no much larger clone is a single base apart.

TCRbeta CDR3 regions were amplified from genomic DNA using the immunoSEQ Assay, a bias-controlled multiplex PCR. As for the original processing: Nucleated cell counts per sample were estimated from amplification of reference gene primers within the assay. To quantify the absolute abundance of each unique TCRbeta CDR3 rearrangement, sequence reads were collapsed and filtered. For each sample, productive Simpson clonality was calculated as the square root of Simpson's diversity index over productive rearrangements. Drawn from immuneACCESS, this table holds only the in-frame rearrangements with V and J called that TCRdb kept. Clones are partly lost; checked studies trace under half to an unresolved V gene and leave the rest unexplained. V, J and clone size are those of that table, while D and trimming were read from the DNA. In this sample the table shows around 170,000 clones, approximately 80% of which occur a single time. Less than 15% of the sample belongs to the ten largest clones.

Enrolling through a virtual design, the prospective study's participants ranged in age from roughly 18 to 89 years and lived across some 22 United States geographic areas. In the prospective study, participants were assigned to cohorts based on the clinical history participants reported in a screening survey and a study questionnaire. For ImmuneRACE Cohort 3, a participant was defined as recovered based on two consecutive negative NP/OP PCR tests, clearance by a healthcare professional, or resolution of symptoms. In the prospective study, mobile phlebotomists collected whole blood, serum and a nasopharyngeal or oropharyngeal swab from each participant. Over an approximately 2-month period, participants in the prospective study had the option of providing additional blood draws and questionnaires. Before DNA extraction, prospective study blood samples were shipped either frozen or at room temperature.

Beyond this particular receptor, the publication reports: The quantity of clinical and demographic metadata differed by source and by participant and was supplied without curation.

V is cut by 3 bases and J by 7 bases, and the space between the germline ends is 16 bases. CDR1 and CDR2 (SGHTA, FQGTGA) derive from the germline V gene. Reading from cysteine to phenylalanine, the CDR3 counts 15 amino acids. The CDR3 DNA has 45 bases and is translated from base 1. In this chain, TRBV7-3 is recombined with TRBJ1-5; TRBD1 is a possible D gene, resting on 6 matching bases. The receptor's source is a middle-aged man who had recovered from COVID-19. Sequencing was done on a sample of PBMCs or T cells enriched from blood (not recorded which). This receptor has the CDR3 CASSFNTRGNQPQHF. The DNA is TGTGCCAGCAGCTTTAACACCAGGGGTAACCAGCCCCAGCATTTT.